These 23 T cell receptor beta chains originate from one sample sequenced in a study of cytomegalovirus exposure and HLA in healthy donors. TCRdb keeps only in-frame clones here, not all; method: immunoSEQ multiplex PCR. In the table there are under 250,000 clones, around 87% of which are singletons. Source material: PBMCs. Receptors were obtained from a woman aged 18-29 years in good health and CMV-seropositive.

The chain joins TRBV19 to TRBJ1-3, with D perhaps TRBD1 (5 bases). Germline CDR1 reads LNHDA; CDR2 reads SQIVND (reference sequence). The CDR3 length is 14 residues. V dropped 9 bases and J dropped 0 bases, with 12 bases sitting between them. CDR3 amino acids: CASYRRSSGNTIYF. For the CDR3, the DNA is TGTGCCAGCTACAGGCGAAGCTCTGGAAACACCATATATTTT.

This clone was recorded at least ten times. The rearrangement joins TRBV27 to TRBJ2-7, with TRBD2 matching over 8 bases. The V gene's germline CDR1 is MNHEY and CDR2 SMNVEV (reference sequence). Losses at the gene ends were 4 bases for V and 1 base for J; bases not matched to a gene: 6. The CDR3 consists of 15 residues. The CDR3 is CASSSYRGGSYEQYF. CDR3 DNA: TGTGCCAGCAGTTCCTATCGGGGGGGGTCCTACGAGCAGTACTTC.

CDR3: CASSTDNEQFF. The CDR3 bases are TGCGCCAGCAGCACGGACAATGAGCAGTTCTTC. The J gene is TRBJ2-1, the V gene TRBV5-1; no clear D gene. Per the germline V gene, CDR1 is SGHRS and CDR2 is YFSETQ. V lost 4 bases and J 5 bases, leaving 4 bases between the germline ends. The CDR3 runs to 11 residues. The complete variable domain, with remaining parts taken from reference TRBV5-1 and TRBJ2-1, reads KAGVTQTPRYLIKTRGQQVTLSCSPISGHRSVSWYQQTPGQGLQFLFEYFSETQRNKGNFPGRFSGRQFSNSRSEMNVSTLELGDSALYLCASSTDNEQFFGPGTRLTVL.

The CDR3 sequence: CASSGGVSYEQYF. CDR3 bases: TGTGCCAGCAGTGGCGGTGTCTCCTACGAGCAGTACTTC. The genes are TRBV28 and TRBJ2-7, with unresolved D. CDR1 and CDR2 (germline): MDHEN, SYDVKM. The CDR3 consists of 13 residues. The V end was cut by 5 bases, the J end by 0 bases, with 8 bases between.

The rearrangement uses TRBV7-9 and TRBJ2-7; 12 bases agree with TRBD2. The CDR3 sequence is 16 residues long. Germline V gene lookup returns CDR1 SEHNR and CDR2 FQNEAQ (reference sequence). Trimming at V came to 5 bases and at J to 4 bases, leaving 9 bases not matched to a gene. This chain's CDR3 is CASSGDGLAGRYEQYF. CDR3 nucleotides: TGTGCCAGCAGCGGAGACGGACTAGCGGGGAGATACGAGCAGTACTTC.

The chain uses TRBV30 and TRBJ2-1; TRBD2 agrees at 12 bases. The germline CDR1 and CDR2 sequences are GTSNPN and SVGIG (reference sequence). The CDR3 has 15 residues. The trim removed 4 bases at V and 7 bases at J, leaving 8 bases unmatched. In nucleotides, the CDR3 is TGTGCCTGGATGTCTAGCGGGAGGGCCGGGAATGAGCAGTTCTTC. Protein product: CAWMSSGRAGNEQFF.

This chain uses TRBV19 with TRBJ1-1; TRBD1 matches 8 bases. The CDR3 has 13 amino acids. Germline assignment: CDR1 LNHDA and CDR2 SQIVND (reference sequence). V was clipped by 4 bases and J by 5 bases; unmatched bases: 3. CDR3 bases: TGTGCCAGTAGTAATCACAGGGGGACTGAAGCTTTCTTT. This codes for CASSNHRGTEAFF.

The CDR3 spells CASSRTTVRETQYF. For the CDR3, the DNA is TGTGCCAGCAGTCGAACGACAGTCCGAGAGACCCAGTACTTC. The chain combines TRBV6-6 with TRBJ2-5; TRBD1 might be the D (5 bases). The CDR3 contains 14 residues. V was clipped by 5 bases and J by 4 bases, with 14 bases between them. Looked up from germline, CDR1 is MNHNY and CDR2 is SVGAGI (reference sequence).

The CDR3 reads CASSLAPSGGTQYF. Here the CDR3 DNA reads TGCGCCAGCAGCTTGGCGCCGTCGGGGGGAACGCAGTATTTT. The rearrangement joins TRBV5-1 to TRBJ2-3, with 7 bases identical to TRBD2. CDR1 is SGHRS, CDR2 YFSETQ, per germline. The CDR3 spans 14 residues. V dropped 0 bases and J dropped 9; count of bases not matched to a gene: 7.

This chain uses TRBV6-1 with TRBJ1-1; D gene unclear. This CDR3 is 12 amino acids long. Germline CDR1 MNHNS, CDR2 SASEGT. Trimming took 5 bases from V and 0 from J, leaving 4 bases between them. The CDR3 DNA is TGTGCCAGCAGTCAGGTGAACACTGAAGCTTTCTTT. Protein product: CASSQVNTEAFF.

This clone appeared a single time. V gene TRBV4-1 combines with J gene TRBJ2-7, with a possible D match to TRBD2 (6 bases). Trimming removed 0 bases from V and 6 bases from J, with 12 bases in between. The V gene's germline CDR1 is MGHRA and CDR2 YSYEKL. This CDR3 spans 14 amino acids. CDR3 sequence: CASSQDSPGVEQYF. CDR3 DNA sequence: TGCGCCAGCAGCCAAGATTCTCCGGGAGTCGAGCAGTACTTC.

V and J are TRBV5-4 and TRBJ2-1; TRBD1 is a possible D gene (6 bases). Trimming took off 4 bases at V and 0 bases at J, with 14 bases between the two ends. CDR3 length: 16 amino acids. The germline CDR1 and CDR2 sequences are SGHNT and YYREEE (reference sequence). CDR3 protein: CASSLQGKSSYNEQFF. In DNA form, the CDR3 reads TGTGCCAGCAGCCTGCAGGGGAAGAGCTCCTACAATGAGCAGTTCTTC.

The chain couples TRBV28 to TRBJ2-5; no definite D call. The CDR3 length is 14 residues. The V gene lost 3 bases and the J gene lost 0 bases, with 8 bases spanning the gap. CDR1 and CDR2 from the germline V gene are MDHEN and SYDVKM. CDR3 in amino acids: CASSFFTDQETQYF. As DNA, the CDR3 is TGTGCCAGCAGTTTCTTCACAGACCAAGAGACCCAGTACTTC. The whole variable domain, filled in from reference TRBV28 and TRBJ2-5, reads DVKVTQSSRYLVKRTGEKVFLECVQDMDHENMFWYRQDPGLGLRLIYFSYDVKMKEKGDIPEGYSVSREKKERFSLILESASTNQTSMYLCASSFFTDQETQYFGPGTRLLVL.

V usage is TRBV6-4 and J usage is TRBJ1-4; D uncertain. Between the trimmed V and J ends, which lost 2 bases and 10 bases, there was a span of 11 bases. This CDR3 contains 13 residues. Per germline, CDR1 MRHNA and CDR2 SNTAGT. The CDR3 DNA sequence: TGTGCCAGCAGTGACCGGAGAGGTTCAAAACTGTTTTTT. Amino acid sequence: CASSDRRGSKLFF.

J is TRBJ2-7 and V is TRBV4-2, with D possibly TRBD1 on 6 matching bases. V lost 1 base, J lost 6 bases, and 16 bases lay in between. This CDR3 is built from 15 residues. Germline CDR1 LGHNA, CDR2 YNFKEQ. The CDR3 sequence is CASSQVGQKGGEQYF. CDR3 sequence (DNA): TGTGCCAGCAGCCAAGTAGGACAGAAAGGGGGCGAGCAGTACTTC.

The J gene is TRBJ2-5, the V gene TRBV15, with D possibly TRBD1 on 6 matching bases. Trimming cost V 3 bases and J 1 base, with 12 bases left between them. CDR3 length: 15 residues. Germline lookup yields CDR1 LNHNV and CDR2 YYDKDF (reference sequence). CDR3 DNA sequence: TGTGCCACCAGCAGGGGGGCTGGACTCCAAGAGACCCAGTACTTC. Its translation is CATSRGAGLQETQYF.

A few counts support this clone. This sequence joins TRBV7-2 and TRBJ1-2, with a tentative D call TRBD1 (6 bases). Germline V lookup: CDR1 SGHTA, CDR2 FQGNSA. This CDR3 contains 13 residues. V gave up 4 bases and J gave up 3 bases, with 9 bases separating them. The CDR3 DNA sequence: TGTGCCAGCAGCTCAACAGGGTACTATGGCTACACCTTC. Its protein is CASSSTGYYGYTF.

The J gene is TRBJ1-4, the V gene TRBV19, with D maybe TRBD1 (6 bases). Trimming cost V 6 bases and J 0 bases, with 11 bases left between them. Germline V lookup: CDR1 LNHDA, CDR2 SQIVND (reference sequence). The CDR3 runs 15 residues. The CDR3 sequence is CASRLGQTTNEKLFF. CDR3 sequence (DNA): TGTGCCAGTAGACTCGGACAGACAACTAATGAAAAACTGTTTTTT.

J is TRBJ2-4 and V is TRBV6-1; possibly TRBD1 for D (5 bases). This CDR3 spans 15 amino acids. CDR1 is MNHNS and CDR2 is SASEGT in the germline V gene. V was pared by 5 bases and J by 0 bases, with 11 bases between. The DNA for the CDR3 is TGTGCCAGCAGTACAGGTTCCCTAGCCAAAAACATTCAGTACTTC. This gives the protein CASSTGSLAKNIQYF.

The CDR3 loop is CATSRAQWGENIQYF. The CDR3 DNA sequence: TGTGCCACCAGCAGAGCACAGTGGGGGGAAAACATTCAGTACTTC. V gene TRBV15 combines with J gene TRBJ2-4; tentative D call: TRBD2 (6 bases). The germline V gene encodes CDR1 LNHNV and CDR2 YYDKDF (reference sequence). Trimming cost V 1 base and J 5 bases, with 12 bases left between them. This CDR3 comprises 15 residues.

This rearrangement joins TRBV15 to TRBJ1-1, with 7 nucleotides matching TRBD1. Germline V CDR1 and CDR2: LNHNV, YYDKDF (reference sequence). V lost 0 bases and J lost 1; bases outside the gene matches: 2. The CDR3 runs to 15 residues. The CDR3 DNA follows: TGTGCCACCAGCAGAGATGACAGGGCGAACACTGAAGCTTTCTTT. Its translation: CATSRDDRANTEAFF.

This chain uses TRBV12-5 with TRBJ2-1, with 8 bases lining up with TRBD1. V lost 0 bases to trimming and J lost 3 bases; unmatched junction nucleotides: 4. There are 16 residues in the CDR3. Germline V CDR1 and CDR2: LGHNT, FRNRAP. CDR3 nucleotides: TGTGCTAGTGGTTTGGTGCAGGGGGCCGTCTACAATGAGCAGTTCTTC. Translating gives CASGLVQGAVYNEQFF. Combining the CDR3 with reference TRBV12-5 and TRBJ2-1 gives the whole variable domain DARVTQTPRHKVTEMGQEVTMRCQPILGHNTVFWYRQTMMQGLELLAYFRNRAPLDDSGMPKDRFSAEMPDATLATLKIQPSEPRDSAVYFCASGLVQGAVYNEQFFGPGTRLTVL.

The genes are TRBV5-1 and TRBJ2-1; 8 positions match TRBD1. The CDR3 consists of 14 residues. Germline V gene lookup returns CDR1 SGHRS and CDR2 YFSETQ. Unmatched junction bases numbered 2, after V lost 0 bases and J lost 6 bases. In nucleotides, the CDR3 is TGCGCCAGCAGCTTGGACAGGGGGGCCAATGAGCAGTTCTTC. Amino acid sequence: CASSLDRGANEQFF.